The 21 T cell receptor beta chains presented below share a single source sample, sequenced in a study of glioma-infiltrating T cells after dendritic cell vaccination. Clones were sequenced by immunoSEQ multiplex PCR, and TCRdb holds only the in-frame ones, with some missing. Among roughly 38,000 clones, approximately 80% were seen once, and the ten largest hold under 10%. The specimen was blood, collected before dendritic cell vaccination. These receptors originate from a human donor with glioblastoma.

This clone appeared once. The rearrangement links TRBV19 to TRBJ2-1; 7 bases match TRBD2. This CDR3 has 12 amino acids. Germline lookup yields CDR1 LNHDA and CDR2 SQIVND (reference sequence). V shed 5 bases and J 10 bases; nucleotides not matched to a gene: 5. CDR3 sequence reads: CASSPSGAEQFF. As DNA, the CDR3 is TGTGCCAGTAGTCCAAGCGGGGCAGAGCAGTTCTTC.

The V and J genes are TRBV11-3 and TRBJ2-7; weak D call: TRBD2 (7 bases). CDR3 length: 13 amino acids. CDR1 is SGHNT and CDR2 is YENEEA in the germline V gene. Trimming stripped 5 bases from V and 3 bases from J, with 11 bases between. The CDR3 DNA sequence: TGTGCCAGCAGCCAAGGGGGGGGCTACGAGCAGTACTTC. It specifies CASSQGGGYEQYF.

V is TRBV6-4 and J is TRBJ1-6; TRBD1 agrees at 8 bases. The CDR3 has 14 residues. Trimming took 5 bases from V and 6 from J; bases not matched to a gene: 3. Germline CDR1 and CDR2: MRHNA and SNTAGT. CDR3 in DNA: TGTGCCAGCAGTCAGGGGGCGCGTAATTCACCCCTCCACTTT. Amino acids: CASSQGARNSPLHF.

DNA for the CDR3: TGCGCCAGCAGCCAAGAAGGTATGACTAGCGGGGGGCCTTCCTACGAGCAGTACTTC. Encoded protein: CASSQEGMTSGGPSYEQYF. V and J are TRBV4-3 and TRBJ2-7, with 13 positions matching TRBD2. The V gene end was trimmed by 0 bases and the J gene end by 1 base; junction bases not matched to a gene: 9. Germline-derived CDR1 and CDR2 are LGHNA and YSLEER. This CDR3 is built from 19 residues.

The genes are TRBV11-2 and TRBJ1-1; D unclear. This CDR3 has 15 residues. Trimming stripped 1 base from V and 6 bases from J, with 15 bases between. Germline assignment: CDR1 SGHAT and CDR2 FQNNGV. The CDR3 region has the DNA TGTGCCAGCAGCTTAGGCGGCGGGTTTGGGGCTGAAGCTTTCTTT. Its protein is CASSLGGGFGAEAFF.

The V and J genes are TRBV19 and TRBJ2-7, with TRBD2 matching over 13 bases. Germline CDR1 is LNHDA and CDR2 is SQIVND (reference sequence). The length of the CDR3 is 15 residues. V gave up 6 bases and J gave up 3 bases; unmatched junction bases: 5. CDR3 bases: TGTGCCAGTAGCTGGACTAGCGGGGGCCTCTACGAGCAGTACTTC. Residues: CASSWTSGGLYEQYF.

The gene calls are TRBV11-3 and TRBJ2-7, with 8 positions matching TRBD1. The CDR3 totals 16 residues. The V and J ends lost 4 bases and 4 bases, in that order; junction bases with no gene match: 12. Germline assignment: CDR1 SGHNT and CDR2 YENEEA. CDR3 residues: CASSSYARGRYYEQYF. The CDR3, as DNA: TGTGCCAGCAGCTCGTACGCCAGGGGGCGGTATTACGAGCAGTACTTC.

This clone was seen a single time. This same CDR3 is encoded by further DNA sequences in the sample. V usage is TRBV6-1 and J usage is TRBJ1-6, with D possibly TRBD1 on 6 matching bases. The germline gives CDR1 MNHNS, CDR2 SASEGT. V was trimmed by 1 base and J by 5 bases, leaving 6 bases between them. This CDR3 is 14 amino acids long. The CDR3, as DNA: TGTGCCAGCAGTGAAGACAGGGATAATTCACCCCTCCACTTT. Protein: CASSEDRDNSPLHF.

CDR3 nucleotides: TGTGCCAGCATTACCGGGACAGCTAATGAAAAACTGTTTTTT. Protein: CASITGTANEKLFF. V gene TRBV6-1 combines with J gene TRBJ1-4; 7 positions match TRBD1. From germline, CDR1 is MNHNS and CDR2 SASEGT. The CDR3 contains 14 residues. Trimming removed 7 bases from V and 3 bases from J; junction bases left unmatched: 5.

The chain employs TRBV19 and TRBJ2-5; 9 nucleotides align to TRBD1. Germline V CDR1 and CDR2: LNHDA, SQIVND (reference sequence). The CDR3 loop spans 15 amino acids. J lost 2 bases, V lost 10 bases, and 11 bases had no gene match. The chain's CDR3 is CATKWGQGLQETQYF. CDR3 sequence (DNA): TGTGCCACCAAATGGGGACAGGGCCTTCAAGAGACCCAGTACTTC.

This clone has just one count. The CDR3 DNA is TGTGCCAGCAGCCAAGATCGATTGGCAGGGGCAATCAGCTCCTACGAGCAGTACTTC. It codes for CASSQDRLAGAISSYEQYF. This chain joins TRBV14 and TRBJ2-7, with TRBD1 as a possible D gene (6 bases). V was cut by 0 bases and J by 0 bases, with 21 bases left in between. Germline-derived CDR1 and CDR2 are SGHDN and FVKESK. CDR3 length: 19 amino acids.

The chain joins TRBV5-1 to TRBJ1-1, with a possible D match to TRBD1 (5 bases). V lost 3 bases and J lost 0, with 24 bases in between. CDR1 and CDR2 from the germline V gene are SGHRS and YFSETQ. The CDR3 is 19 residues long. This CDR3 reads CASSSDPDSLDELNTEAFF. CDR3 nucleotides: TGCGCCAGCAGCTCCGACCCTGACAGCCTGGACGAATTGAACACTGAAGCTTTCTTT.

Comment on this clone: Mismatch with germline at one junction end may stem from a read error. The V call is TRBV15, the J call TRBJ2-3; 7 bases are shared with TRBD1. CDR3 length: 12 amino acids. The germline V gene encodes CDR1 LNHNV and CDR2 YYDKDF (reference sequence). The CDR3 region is CATSRSPGTENF. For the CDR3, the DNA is TGTGCCACCAGCAGATCCCCCGGGACAGAGAATTTT. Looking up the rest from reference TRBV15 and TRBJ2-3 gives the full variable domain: DAMVIQNPRYQVTQFGKPVTLSCSQTLNHNVMYWYQQKSSQAPKLLFHYYDKDFNNEADTPDNFQSRRPNTSFCFLDIRSPGLGDTAMYLCATSRSPGTENFGPGTRLTVL.

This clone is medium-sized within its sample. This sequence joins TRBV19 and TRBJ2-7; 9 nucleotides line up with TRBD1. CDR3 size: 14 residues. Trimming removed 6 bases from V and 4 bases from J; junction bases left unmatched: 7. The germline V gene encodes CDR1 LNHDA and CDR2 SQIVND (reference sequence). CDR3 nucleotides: TGTGCCAGTAGCGCCGGGACAGGGAAGTACGAGCAGTACTTC. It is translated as CASSAGTGKYEQYF.

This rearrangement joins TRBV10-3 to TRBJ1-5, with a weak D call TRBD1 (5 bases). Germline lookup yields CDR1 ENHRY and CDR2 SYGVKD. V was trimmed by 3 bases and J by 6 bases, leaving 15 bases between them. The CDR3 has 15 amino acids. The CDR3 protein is CAISDSGGVSQPQHF. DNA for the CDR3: TGTGCCATCAGTGACTCGGGGGGTGTAAGTCAGCCCCAGCATTTT.

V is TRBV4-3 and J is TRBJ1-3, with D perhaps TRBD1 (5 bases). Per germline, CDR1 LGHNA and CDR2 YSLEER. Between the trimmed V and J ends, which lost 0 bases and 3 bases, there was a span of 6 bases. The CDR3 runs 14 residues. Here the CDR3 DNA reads TGCGCCAGCAGCCAAGACAGGGTTGGAAACACCATATATTTT. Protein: CASSQDRVGNTIYF.

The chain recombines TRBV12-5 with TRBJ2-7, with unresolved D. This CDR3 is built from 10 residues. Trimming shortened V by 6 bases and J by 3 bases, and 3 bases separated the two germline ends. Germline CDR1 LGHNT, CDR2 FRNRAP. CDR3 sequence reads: CASGNYEQYF. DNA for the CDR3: TGTGCTAGTGGCAACTACGAGCAGTACTTC.

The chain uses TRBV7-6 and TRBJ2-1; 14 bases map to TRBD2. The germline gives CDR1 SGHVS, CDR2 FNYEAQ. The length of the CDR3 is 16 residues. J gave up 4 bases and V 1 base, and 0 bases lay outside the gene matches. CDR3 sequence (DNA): TGTGCCAGCAGCTTAGGGACTAGCGGGGGGTACAATGAGCAGTTCTTC. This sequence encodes CASSLGTSGGYNEQFF.

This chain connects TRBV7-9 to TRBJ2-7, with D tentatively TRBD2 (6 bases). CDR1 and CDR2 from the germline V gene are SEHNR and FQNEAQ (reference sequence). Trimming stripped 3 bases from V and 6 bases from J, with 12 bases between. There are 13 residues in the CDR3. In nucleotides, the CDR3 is TGTGCCAGCAGCTTGGGGGGTCTGATCGAGCAGTACTTC. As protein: CASSLGGLIEQYF.

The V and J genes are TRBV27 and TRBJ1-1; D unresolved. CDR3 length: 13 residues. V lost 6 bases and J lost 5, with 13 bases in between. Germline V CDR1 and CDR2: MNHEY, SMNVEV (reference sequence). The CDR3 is CASSPGGPTEAFF. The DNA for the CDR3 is TGTGCCAGCAGCCCCGGCGGCCCGACTGAAGCTTTCTTT.

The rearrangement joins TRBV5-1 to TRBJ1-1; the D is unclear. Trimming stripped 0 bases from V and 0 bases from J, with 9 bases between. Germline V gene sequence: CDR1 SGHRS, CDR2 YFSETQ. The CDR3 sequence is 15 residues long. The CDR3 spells CASSLGVAMNTEAFF. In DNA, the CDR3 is TGCGCCAGCAGCTTGGGGGTAGCCATGAACACTGAAGCTTTCTTT.